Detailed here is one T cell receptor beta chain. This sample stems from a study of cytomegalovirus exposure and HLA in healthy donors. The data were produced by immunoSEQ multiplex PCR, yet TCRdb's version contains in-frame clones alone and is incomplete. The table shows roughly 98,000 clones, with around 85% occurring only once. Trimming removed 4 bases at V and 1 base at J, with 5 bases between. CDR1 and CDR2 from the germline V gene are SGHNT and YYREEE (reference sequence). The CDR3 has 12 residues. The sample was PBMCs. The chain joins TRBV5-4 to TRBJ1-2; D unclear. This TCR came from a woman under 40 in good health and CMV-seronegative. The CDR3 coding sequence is TGTGCCAGCAGCGTAGATAACTATGGCTACACCTTC. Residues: CASSVDNYGYTF.